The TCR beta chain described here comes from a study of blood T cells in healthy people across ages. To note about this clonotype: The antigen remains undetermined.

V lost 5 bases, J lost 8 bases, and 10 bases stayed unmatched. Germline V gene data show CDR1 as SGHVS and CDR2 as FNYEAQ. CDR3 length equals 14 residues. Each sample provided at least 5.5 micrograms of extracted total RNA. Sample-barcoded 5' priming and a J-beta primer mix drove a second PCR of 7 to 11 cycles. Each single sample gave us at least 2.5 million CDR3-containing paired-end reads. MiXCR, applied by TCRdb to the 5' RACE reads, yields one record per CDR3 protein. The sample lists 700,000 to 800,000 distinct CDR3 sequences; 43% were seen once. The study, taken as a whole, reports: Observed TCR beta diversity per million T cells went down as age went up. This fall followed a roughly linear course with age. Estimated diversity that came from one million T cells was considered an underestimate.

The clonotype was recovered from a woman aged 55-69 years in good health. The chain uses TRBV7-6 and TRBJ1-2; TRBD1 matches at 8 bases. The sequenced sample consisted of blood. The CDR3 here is CASSRGQDDRGYTF. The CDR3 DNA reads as TGTGCCAGCAGCCGGGGACAGGACGACCGGGGCTACACCTTC.